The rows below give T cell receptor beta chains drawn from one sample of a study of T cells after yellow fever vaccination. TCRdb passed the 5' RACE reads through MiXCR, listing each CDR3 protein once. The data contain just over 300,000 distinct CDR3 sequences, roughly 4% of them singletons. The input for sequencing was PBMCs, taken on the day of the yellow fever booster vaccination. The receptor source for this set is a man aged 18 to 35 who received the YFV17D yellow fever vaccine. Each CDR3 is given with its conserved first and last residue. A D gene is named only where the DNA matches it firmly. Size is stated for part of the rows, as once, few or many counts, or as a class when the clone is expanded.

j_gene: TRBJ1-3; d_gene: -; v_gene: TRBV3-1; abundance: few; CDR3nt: TGTGCCAGCAGCCAGGGGAAAAGAGCAAACACCATATATTTT; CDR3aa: CASSQGKRANTIYF
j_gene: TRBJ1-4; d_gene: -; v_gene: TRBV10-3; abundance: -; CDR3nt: TGTGCCATCAGTGATTCTACAACTAATGAAAAACTGTTTTTT; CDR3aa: CAISDSTTNEKLFF
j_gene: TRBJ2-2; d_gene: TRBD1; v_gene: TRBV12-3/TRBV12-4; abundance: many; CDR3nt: TGTGCCAGCAGCCGCGGACAGGGACGGACCGGGGAGCTGTTTTTT; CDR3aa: CASSRGQGRTGELFF
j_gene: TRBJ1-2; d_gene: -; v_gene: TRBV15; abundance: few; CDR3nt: TGTGCCACCAGCAGCCATGGTATGGGAGGCTACACCTTC; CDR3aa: CATSSHGMGGYTF
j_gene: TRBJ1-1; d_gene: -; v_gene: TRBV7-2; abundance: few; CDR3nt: TGTGCCAGCAGCACAAGGTGGAACACTGAAGCTTTCTTT; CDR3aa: CASSTRWNTEAFF
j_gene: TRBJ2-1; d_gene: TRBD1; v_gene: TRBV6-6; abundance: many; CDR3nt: TGTGCCAGCAGTCCCTCGAGGACAGGTAGCTCCTACAATGAGCAGTTCTTC; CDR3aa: CASSPSRTGSSYNEQFF
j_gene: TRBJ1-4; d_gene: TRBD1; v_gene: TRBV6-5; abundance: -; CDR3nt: TGTGCCAGCAGCTACGAGGGGACAGGGTACGAAAAACTGTTTTTT; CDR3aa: CASSYEGTGYEKLFF
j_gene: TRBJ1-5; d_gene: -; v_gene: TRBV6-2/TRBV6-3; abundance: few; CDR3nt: TGTGCCAGCAGTTACCCCGGGGGAGCGAGCAATCAGCCCCAGCATTTT; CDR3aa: CASSYPGGASNQPQHF
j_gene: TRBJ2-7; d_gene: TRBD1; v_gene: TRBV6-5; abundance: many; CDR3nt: TGTGCCAGCCGGGACAGGGGACCCTACGAGCAGTACTTC; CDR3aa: CASRDRGPYEQYF
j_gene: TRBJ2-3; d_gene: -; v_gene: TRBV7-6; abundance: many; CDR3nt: TGTGCCAGCAGCTTATACGCGCGGGCCGAGGATACGCAGTATTTT; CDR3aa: CASSLYARAEDTQYF
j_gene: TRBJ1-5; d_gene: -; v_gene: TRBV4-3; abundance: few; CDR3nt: TGCGCCAGCAGCCCGAGCCTCCAGGGCAATCAGCCCCAGCATTTT; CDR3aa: CASSPSLQGNQPQHF
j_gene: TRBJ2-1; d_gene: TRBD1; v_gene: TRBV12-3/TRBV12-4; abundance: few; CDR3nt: TGTGCCAGCACCCGACAGGGGACCTACAATGAGCAGTTCTTC; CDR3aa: CASTRQGTYNEQFF
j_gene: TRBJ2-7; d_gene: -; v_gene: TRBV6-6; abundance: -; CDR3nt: TGTGCCAGCAGTTACTCTTTAGCTTCGTCCTACGAGCAGTACTTC; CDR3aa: CASSYSLASSYEQYF
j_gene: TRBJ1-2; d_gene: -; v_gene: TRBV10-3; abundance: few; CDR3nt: TGTGCCATCAGTCCCAGGGAGGCAAACTATGGCTACACCTTC; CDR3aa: CAISPREANYGYTF
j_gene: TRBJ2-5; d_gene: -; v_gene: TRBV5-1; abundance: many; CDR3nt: TGCGCCAGCGGGGGCGGGTCTAGCGGAGAGACCCAGTACTTC; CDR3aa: CASGGGSSGETQYF
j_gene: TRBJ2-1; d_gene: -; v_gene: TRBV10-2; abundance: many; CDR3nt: TGCGCCACCCAGCTTCGGGGTGGCTCCTACAATGAGCAGTTCTTC; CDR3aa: CATQLRGGSYNEQFF
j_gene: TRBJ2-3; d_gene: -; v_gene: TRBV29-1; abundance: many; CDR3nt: TGCAGCGTCGCGAGACAAATAAGCACAGATACGCAGTATTTT; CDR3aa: CSVARQISTDTQYF
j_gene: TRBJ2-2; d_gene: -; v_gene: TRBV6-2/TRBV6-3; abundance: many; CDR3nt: TGTGCCACCTCGCAGGGGTTCACCGGGGAGCTGTTTTTT; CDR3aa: CATSQGFTGELFF
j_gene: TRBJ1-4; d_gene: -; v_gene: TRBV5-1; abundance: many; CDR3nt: TGCGCCAGCAGCTTTTCCTTGGGGGCAACTAATGAAAAACTGTTTTTT; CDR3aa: CASSFSLGATNEKLFF
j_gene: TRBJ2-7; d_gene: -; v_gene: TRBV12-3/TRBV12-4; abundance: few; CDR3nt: TGTGCCAGCAGCCAGGTGAGCGAGCAGTACTTC; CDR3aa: CASSQVSEQYF
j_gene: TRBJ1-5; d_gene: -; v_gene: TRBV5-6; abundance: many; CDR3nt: TGTGCCAGCAGCATCTACCGACAGAGCTATAGCAATCAGCCCCAGCATTTT; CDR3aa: CASSIYRQSYSNQPQHF
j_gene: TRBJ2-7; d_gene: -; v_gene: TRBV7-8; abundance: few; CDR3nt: TGTGCCAGCGCCTGGGGTCTCGACTACGAGCAGTACTTC; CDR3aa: CASAWGLDYEQYF
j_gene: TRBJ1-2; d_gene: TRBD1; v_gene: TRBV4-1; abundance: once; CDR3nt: TGCGCCAGCAGCTACCCCGGGACAGGGAATGGCTACACCTTC; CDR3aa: CASSYPGTGNGYTF
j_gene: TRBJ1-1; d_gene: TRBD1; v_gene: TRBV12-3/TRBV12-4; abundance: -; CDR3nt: TGTGCCAGCACCATAGGGGGCGGCACTGAAGCTTTCTTT; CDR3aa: CASTIGGGTEAFF
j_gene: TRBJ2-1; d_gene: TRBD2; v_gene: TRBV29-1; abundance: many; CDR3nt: TGCAGCGCCTGCCACGGACTAGCGGGGCCAAATGAGCAGTTCTTC; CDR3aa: CSACHGLAGPNEQFF
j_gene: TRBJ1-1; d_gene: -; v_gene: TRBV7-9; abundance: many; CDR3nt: TGTGCCAGCAGCCTGATCTATAACACTGAAGCTTTCTTT; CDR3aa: CASSLIYNTEAFF
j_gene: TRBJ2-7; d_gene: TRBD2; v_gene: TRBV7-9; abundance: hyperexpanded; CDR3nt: TGTGCCAGCAGCGCCCCAGCGGGGGTCGGCGAGCAGTACTTC; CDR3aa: CASSAPAGVGEQYF
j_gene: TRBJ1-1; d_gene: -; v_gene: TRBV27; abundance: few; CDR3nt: TGTGCCAGCAGTCCGACAGCTGCAAACACTGAAGCTTTCTTT; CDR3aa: CASSPTAANTEAFF
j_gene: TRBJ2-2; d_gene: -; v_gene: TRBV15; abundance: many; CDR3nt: TGTGCCACCAGCAGAGCCATTGGTTCCGGGGAGCTGTTTTTT; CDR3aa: CATSRAIGSGELFF
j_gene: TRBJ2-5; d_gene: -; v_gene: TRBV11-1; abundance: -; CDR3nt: TGTGCCAGCAGCCATCCGGGGCCTTCGGAGACCCAGTACTTC; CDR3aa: CASSHPGPSETQYF
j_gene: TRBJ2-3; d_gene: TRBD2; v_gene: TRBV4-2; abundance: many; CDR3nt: TGTGCCAGCAGCCAACTGAGCGGGGGGCCATCCGATACGCAGTATTTT; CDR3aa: CASSQLSGGPSDTQYF
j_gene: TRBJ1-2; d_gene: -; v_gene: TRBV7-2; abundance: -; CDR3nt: TGTGCCAGCAGCTTCCCCGATAAGGACTATGGCTACACCTTC; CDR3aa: CASSFPDKDYGYTF
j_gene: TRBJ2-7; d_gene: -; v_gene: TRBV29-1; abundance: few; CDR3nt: TGCAGCGTTGAAGGGGGGAGTGCCTACGAGCAGTACTTC; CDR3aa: CSVEGGSAYEQYF
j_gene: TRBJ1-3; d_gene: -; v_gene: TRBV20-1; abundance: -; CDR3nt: TGCAGTGCTAGAGATATCAGGGCTGGAAACACCATATATTTT; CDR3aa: CSARDIRAGNTIYF
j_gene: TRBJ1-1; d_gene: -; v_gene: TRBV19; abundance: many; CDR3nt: TGTGCCAGTAGTACGGACGCCAGGGGTTACACTGAAGCTTTCTTT; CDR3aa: CASSTDARGYTEAFF
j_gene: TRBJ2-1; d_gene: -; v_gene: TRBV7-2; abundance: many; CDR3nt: TGTGCCAGCAGCTTAGGGCAGCCATCCCAGTTCTTC; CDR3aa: CASSLGQPSQFF
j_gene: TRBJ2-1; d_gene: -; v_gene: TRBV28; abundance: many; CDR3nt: TGTGCCAGCACTCAGTCGGGGGACGTCAATGAGCAGTTCTTC; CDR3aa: CASTQSGDVNEQFF
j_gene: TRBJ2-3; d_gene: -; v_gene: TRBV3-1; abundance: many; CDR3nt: TGTGCCAGCAGCCAGCCCGGGGTACCAGATACGCAGTATTTT; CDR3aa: CASSQPGVPDTQYF
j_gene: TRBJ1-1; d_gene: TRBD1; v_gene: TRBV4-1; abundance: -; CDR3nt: TGCGCCAGCAGCCAACCCCGACAGGGAAGGAACACTGAAGCTTTCTTT; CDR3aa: CASSQPRQGRNTEAFF
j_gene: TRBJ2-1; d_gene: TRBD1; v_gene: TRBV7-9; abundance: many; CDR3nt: TGTGCCAGCAAAGACAGGGTAGTTTCGGGTGAGCAGTTCTTC; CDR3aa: CASKDRVVSGEQFF
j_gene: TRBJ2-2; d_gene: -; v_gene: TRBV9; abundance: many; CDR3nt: TGTGCCAGCAGCGTAGAAGGGGGGTATGACACCGGGGAGCTGTTTTTT; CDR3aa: CASSVEGGYDTGELFF